This T cell receptor beta chain is drawn from a study of cytomegalovirus exposure and HLA in healthy donors. Study-wide findings and caveats: Reports credit the classifier with highly specific, highly sensitive diagnosis of cytomegalovirus status. In the 130 or so validation repertoires, 85% to 95% of cluster scores exceeded 0, per a later analysis.

TCRdb's table, derived via immunoSEQ multiplex PCR, lists solely in-frame clones and lacks some. The profile shows tens of thousands of clones, 90% to 95% of them singletons. Unmatched junction bases numbered 10, after V lost 4 bases and J lost 7 bases. The CDR3 runs 14 residues. Germline V CDR1 and CDR2: SQVTM, ANQGSEA. The 120-subject validation cohort, separate from the approximately 670-subject first cohort, included the donors. In the case of this clone: The antigen is undetermined.

Sequencing was done on a sample of PBMCs. The sequence derives from a young woman in good health and CMV-seronegative. The chain employs TRBV29-1 and TRBJ1-5; 7 positions agree with TRBD1. The CDR3: CSVGAVGGGQPQHF. As DNA, the CDR3 is TGCAGCGTTGGCGCCGTCGGAGGGGGCCAGCCCCAGCATTTT.